This TCR beta chain was sequenced in a study of coeliac disease. Study outcomes and limitations: Cross-contamination between intraepithelial and lamina propria cells was possible. Few TRB amino acid sequences were shared between samples; most were unique. Lower clonality than controls marked TRB and TRG repertoires from active celiac intraepithelial and lamina propria samples.

This CDR3 spans 16 amino acids. Germline loops: CDR1 LNHDA, CDR2 SQIVND (reference sequence). V shed 3 bases and J 1 base; nucleotides not matched to a gene: 6. As concerns this clone: Its cognate antigen is unknown.

Libraries were prepared by immunoSEQ multiplex PCR; TCRdb keeps only in-frame clonotypes and omits some of them. The sample carries over a thousand clones, over 80% recorded once. This TCR was recovered from a young woman with active celiac disease. The J gene is TRBJ2-1, the V gene TRBV19; 7 bases line up with TRBD1. Specimen: lymphocytes from the gut lamina propria. The CDR3: CASSISTGWSYNEQFF. CDR3 sequence (DNA): TGTGCCAGTAGTATTTCGACAGGGTGGTCCTACAATGAGCAGTTCTTC.